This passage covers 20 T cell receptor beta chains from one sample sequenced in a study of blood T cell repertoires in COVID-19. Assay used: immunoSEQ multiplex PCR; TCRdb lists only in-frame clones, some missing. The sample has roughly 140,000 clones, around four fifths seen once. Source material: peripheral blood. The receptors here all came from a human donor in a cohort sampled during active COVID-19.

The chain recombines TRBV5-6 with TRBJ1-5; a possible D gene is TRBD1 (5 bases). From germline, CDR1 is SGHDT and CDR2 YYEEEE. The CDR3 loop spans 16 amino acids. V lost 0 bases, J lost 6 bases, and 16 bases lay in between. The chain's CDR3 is CASSLGALGRGQPQHF. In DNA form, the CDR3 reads TGTGCCAGCAGCTTGGGAGCTCTTGGGAGGGGTCAGCCCCAGCATTTT.

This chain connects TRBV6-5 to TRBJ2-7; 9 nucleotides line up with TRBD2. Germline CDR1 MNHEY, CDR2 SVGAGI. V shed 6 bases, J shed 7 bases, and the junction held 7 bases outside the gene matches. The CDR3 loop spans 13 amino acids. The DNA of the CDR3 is TGTGCCAGCAGGGCCTCGGCGGGGGGGGAGCAGTACTTC. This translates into CASRASAGGEQYF.

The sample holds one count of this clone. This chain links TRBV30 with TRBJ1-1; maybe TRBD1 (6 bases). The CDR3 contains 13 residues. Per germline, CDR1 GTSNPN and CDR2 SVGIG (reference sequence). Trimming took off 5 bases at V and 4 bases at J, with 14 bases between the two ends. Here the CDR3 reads CAWDRMGFTEAFF. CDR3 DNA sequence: TGTGCCTGGGACAGGATGGGATTCACTGAAGCTTTCTTT. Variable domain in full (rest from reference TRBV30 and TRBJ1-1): SQTIHQWPATLVQPVGSPLSLECTVEGTSNPNLYWYRQAAGRGLQLLFYSVGIGQISSEVPQNLSASRPQDRQFILSSKKLLLSDSGFYLCAWDRMGFTEAFFGQGTRLTVV.

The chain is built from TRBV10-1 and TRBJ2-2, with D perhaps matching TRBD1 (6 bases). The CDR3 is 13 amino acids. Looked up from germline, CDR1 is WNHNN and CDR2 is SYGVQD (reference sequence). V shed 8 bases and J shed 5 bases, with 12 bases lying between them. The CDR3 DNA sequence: TGCGCCAGCGCAACAGGGCCTACCGGGGAGCTGTTTTTT. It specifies CASATGPTGELFF.

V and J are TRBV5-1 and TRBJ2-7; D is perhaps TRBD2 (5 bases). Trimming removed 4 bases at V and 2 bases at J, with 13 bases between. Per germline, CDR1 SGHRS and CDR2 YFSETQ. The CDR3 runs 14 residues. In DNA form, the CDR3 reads TGCGCCAGCAGCCCGGGGTCCCCTGCCTACGAGCAGTACTTC. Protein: CASSPGSPAYEQYF.

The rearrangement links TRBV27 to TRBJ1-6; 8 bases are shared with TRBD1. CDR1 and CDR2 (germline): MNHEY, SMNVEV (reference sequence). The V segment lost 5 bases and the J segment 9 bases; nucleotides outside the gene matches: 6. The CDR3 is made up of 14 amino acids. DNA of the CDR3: TGTGCCAGCAGTCCCAGGGGGCTTGGTTCACCCCTCCACTTT. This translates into CASSPRGLGSPLHF.

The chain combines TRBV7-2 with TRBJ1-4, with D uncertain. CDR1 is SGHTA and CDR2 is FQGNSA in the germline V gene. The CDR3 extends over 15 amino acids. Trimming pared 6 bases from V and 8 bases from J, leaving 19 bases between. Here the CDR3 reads CASRGGSGPGEKLFF. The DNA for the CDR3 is TGTGCCAGCAGGGGCGGGTCGGGCCCGGGGGAAAAACTGTTTTTT.

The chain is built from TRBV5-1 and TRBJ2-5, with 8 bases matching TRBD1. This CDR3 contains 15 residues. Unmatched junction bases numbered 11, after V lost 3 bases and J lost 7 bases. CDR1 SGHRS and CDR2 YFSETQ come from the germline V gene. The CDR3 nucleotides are TGCGCCAGCAGCTCTACCGGACAGGGATCGGGGACCCAGTACTTC. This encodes CASSSTGQGSGTQYF.

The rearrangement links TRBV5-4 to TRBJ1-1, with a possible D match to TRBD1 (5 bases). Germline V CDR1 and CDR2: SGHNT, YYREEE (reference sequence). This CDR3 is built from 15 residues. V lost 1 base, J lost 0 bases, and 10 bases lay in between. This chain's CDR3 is CASSLFATVNTEAFF. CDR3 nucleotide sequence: TGTGCCAGCAGCTTGTTCGCGACAGTGAACACTGAAGCTTTCTTT.

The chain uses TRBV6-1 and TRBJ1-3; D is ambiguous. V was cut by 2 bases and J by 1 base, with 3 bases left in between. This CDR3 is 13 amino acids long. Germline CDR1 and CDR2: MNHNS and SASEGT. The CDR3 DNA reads TGTGCCAGCAGTGAACAATCTGGAAACACCATATATTTT. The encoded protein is CASSEQSGNTIYF.

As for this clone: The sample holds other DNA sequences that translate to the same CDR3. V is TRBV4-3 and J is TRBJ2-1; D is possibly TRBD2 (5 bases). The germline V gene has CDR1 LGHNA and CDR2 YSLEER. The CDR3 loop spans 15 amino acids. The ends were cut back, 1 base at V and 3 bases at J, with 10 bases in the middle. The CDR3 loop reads CASSQGLAGYNEQFF. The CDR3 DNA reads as TGCGCCAGCAGCCAAGGGCTAGCCGGCTACAATGAGCAGTTCTTC.

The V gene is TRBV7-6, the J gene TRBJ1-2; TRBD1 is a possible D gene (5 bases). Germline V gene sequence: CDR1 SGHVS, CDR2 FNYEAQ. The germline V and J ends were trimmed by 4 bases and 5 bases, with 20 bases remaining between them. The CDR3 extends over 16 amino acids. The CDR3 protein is CASSSGALGRGYGYTF. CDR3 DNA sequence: TGTGCCAGCAGCTCCGGGGCCCTGGGTCGGGGGTATGGCTACACCTTC.

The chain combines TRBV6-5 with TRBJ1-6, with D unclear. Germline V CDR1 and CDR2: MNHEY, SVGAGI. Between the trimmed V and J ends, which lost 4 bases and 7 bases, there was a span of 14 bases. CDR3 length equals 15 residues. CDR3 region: CASSSGLFSNSPLHF. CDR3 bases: TGTGCCAGCAGTTCCGGGTTATTTAGCAATTCACCCCTCCACTTT.

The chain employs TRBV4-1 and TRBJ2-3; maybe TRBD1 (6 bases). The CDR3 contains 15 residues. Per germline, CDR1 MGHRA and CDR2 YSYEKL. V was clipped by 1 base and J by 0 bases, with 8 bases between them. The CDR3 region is CASSQVDSSTDTQYF. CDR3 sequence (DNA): TGCGCCAGCAGCCAAGTGGACAGTAGCACAGATACGCAGTATTTT.

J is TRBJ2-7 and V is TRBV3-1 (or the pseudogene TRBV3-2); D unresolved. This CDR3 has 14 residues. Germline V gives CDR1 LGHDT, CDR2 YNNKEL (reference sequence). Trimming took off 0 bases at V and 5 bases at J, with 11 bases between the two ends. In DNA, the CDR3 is TGTGCCAGCAGCCAAGAGCACGGGTTTGACGAGCAGTACTTC. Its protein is CASSQEHGFDEQYF.

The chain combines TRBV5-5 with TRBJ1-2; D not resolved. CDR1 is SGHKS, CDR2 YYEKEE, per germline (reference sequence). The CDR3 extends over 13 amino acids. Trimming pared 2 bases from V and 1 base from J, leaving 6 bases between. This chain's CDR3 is CASSLQNNYGYTF. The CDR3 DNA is TGTGCCAGCAGCTTACAGAATAACTATGGCTACACCTTC.

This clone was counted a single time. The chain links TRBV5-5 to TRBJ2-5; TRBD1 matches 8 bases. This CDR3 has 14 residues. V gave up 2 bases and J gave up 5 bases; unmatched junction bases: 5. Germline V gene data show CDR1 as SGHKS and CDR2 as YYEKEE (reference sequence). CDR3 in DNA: TGTGCCAGCAGCTTCCCAGGGGGCGCGGAGACCCAGTACTTC. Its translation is CASSFPGGAETQYF.

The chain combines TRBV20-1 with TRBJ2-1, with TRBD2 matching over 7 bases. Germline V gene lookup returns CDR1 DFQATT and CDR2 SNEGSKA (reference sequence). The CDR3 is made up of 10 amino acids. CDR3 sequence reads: CSVGGSEQFF. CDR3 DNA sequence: TGCAGCGTCGGCGGGAGTGAGCAGTTCTTC.

In DNA form, the CDR3 reads TGTGCCACCGCGGACAGGGCCCCTAATGAAAAACTGTTTTTT. This translates into CATADRAPNEKLFF. The J gene is TRBJ1-4, the V gene TRBV24-1; 8 positions agree with TRBD1. V dropped 9 bases and J dropped 3; count of bases not matched to a gene: 5. The CDR3 loop spans 14 amino acids. Germline V gene lookup returns CDR1 KGHDR and CDR2 SFDVKD.

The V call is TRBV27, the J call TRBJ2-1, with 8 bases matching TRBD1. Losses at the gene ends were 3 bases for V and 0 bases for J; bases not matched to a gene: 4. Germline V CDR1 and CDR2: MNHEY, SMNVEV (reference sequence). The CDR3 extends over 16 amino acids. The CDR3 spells CASSFRQGISYNEQFF. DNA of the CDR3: TGTGCCAGCAGTTTCAGACAGGGGATCTCCTACAATGAGCAGTTCTTC.